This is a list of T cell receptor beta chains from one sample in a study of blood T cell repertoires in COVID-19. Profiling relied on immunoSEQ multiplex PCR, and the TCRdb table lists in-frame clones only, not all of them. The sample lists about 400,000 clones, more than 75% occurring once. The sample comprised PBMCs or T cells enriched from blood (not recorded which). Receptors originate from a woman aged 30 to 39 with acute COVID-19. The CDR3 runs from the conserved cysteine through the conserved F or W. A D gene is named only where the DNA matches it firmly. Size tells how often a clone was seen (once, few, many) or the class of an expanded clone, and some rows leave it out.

CDR3nt: TGTGCCACCTCTCCCTCAGGGAAAGGATCCGGGGAGCTGTTTTTT
CDR3aa: CATSPSGKGSGELFF
abundance: .
j_gene: TRBJ2-2
d_gene: .
v_gene: TRBV24-1
len: 15

CDR3nt: TGCGCCAGCAGCTCAGGGACAGGAGGGAATCAGCCCCAGCATTTT
CDR3aa: CASSSGTGGNQPQHF
abundance: .
j_gene: TRBJ1-5
d_gene: TRBD1
v_gene: TRBV5-1
len: 15

CDR3nt: TGCGCCAGCAGGGGCAGGCCGAACACCGGGGAGCTGTTTTTT
CDR3aa: CASRGRPNTGELFF
abundance: .
j_gene: TRBJ2-2
d_gene: .
v_gene: TRBV5-1
len: 14

CDR3nt: TGTGCCAGTAGTGCCCGTACCCCGGGCCAGGGGGCGAATGAGCAGTACTTC
CDR3aa: CASSARTPGQGANEQYF
abundance: .
j_gene: TRBJ2-7
d_gene: TRBD1
v_gene: TRBV19
len: 17

CDR3nt: TGCGCCAGCAGCCCGACTAGCGGGGGGTATGAGCAGTTCTTC
CDR3aa: CASSPTSGGYEQFF
abundance: .
j_gene: TRBJ2-1
d_gene: TRBD2
v_gene: TRBV4-1
len: 14

CDR3nt: TGTGCCAGCAGCCGCCTGACTGGCACAGATACGCAGTATTTT
CDR3aa: CASSRLTGTDTQYF
abundance: .
j_gene: TRBJ2-3
d_gene: .
v_gene: TRBV2
len: 14

CDR3nt: TGTGCCAGCCTCGGACAGTTGAACACTGAAGCTTTCTTT
CDR3aa: CASLGQLNTEAFF
abundance: once
j_gene: TRBJ1-1
d_gene: .
v_gene: TRBV2
len: 13

CDR3nt: TGTGCCAGCCTCCGGGACAGGGTGAACACTGAAGCTTTCTTT
CDR3aa: CASLRDRVNTEAFF
abundance: .
j_gene: TRBJ1-1
d_gene: TRBD1
v_gene: TRBV19
len: 14

CDR3nt: TGTGCCAGCAGCGCAGCCGCGGAGACGACACCCCTCCACTTT
CDR3aa: CASSAAAETTPLHF
abundance: .
j_gene: TRBJ1-6
d_gene: .
v_gene: TRBV9
len: 14

CDR3nt: TGTGCCAGCAGCTTGAGGGGGGGGACTGAAGCTTTCTTT
CDR3aa: CASSLRGGTEAFF
abundance: .
j_gene: TRBJ1-1
d_gene: .
v_gene: TRBV11-2
len: 13

CDR3nt: TGTGCCAGTAGTATCAAGCAGGGTCCTCAGCCCCAGCATTTT
CDR3aa: CASSIKQGPQPQHF
abundance: few
j_gene: TRBJ1-5
d_gene: .
v_gene: TRBV19
len: 14

CDR3nt: TGTGCCACCAGTGATGCCAGGACAGGGGCCCGTTCGGAGCAGTACTTC
CDR3aa: CATSDARTGARSEQYF
abundance: .
j_gene: TRBJ2-7
d_gene: TRBD1
v_gene: TRBV24-1
len: 16

CDR3nt: TGTGCCAGCACCGGACAGGGCACAGATACGCAGTATTTT
CDR3aa: CASTGQGTDTQYF
abundance: .
j_gene: TRBJ2-3
d_gene: TRBD1
v_gene: TRBV6-5
len: 13

CDR3nt: TGTGCCAGCAGCGGGGGACAGGGGATCGATGAGCAGTTCTTC
CDR3aa: CASSGGQGIDEQFF
abundance: .
j_gene: TRBJ2-1
d_gene: TRBD1
v_gene: TRBV5-5
len: 14

CDR3nt: TGTGCCACTAAGACTAGCGCCCACACAGATACGCAGTATTTT
CDR3aa: CATKTSAHTDTQYF
abundance: .
j_gene: TRBJ2-3
d_gene: TRBD2
v_gene: TRBV2
len: 14

CDR3nt: TGCAGCGTTGGCGGCGGGGGGGTTACGGCTTACGAGCAGTACTTC
CDR3aa: CSVGGGGVTAYEQYF
abundance: .
j_gene: TRBJ2-7
d_gene: TRBD2
v_gene: TRBV29-1
len: 15

CDR3nt: TGTGCCAGCAGGAATACCGGGACAGGGACCACTGAAGCTTTCTTT
CDR3aa: CASRNTGTGTTEAFF
abundance: .
j_gene: TRBJ1-1
d_gene: .
v_gene: TRBV21-1
len: 15

CDR3nt: TGCGCCAGCAGCTTGTCTTACAGCCAGGAGACCCAGTACTTC
CDR3aa: CASSLSYSQETQYF
abundance: once
j_gene: TRBJ2-5
d_gene: .
v_gene: TRBV5-1
len: 14

CDR3nt: TGTGCCTGGAGTCCCACAGGGGGGGCGGGCGACGAGCAGTACTTC
CDR3aa: CAWSPTGGAGDEQYF
abundance: once
j_gene: TRBJ2-7
d_gene: .
v_gene: TRBV30
len: 15

CDR3nt: TGTGCCAGTACCGCTCCCCCGACAGGGTACACCGGGGAGCTGTTTTTT
CDR3aa: CASTAPPTGYTGELFF
abundance: .
j_gene: TRBJ2-2
d_gene: TRBD1
v_gene: TRBV19
len: 16

CDR3nt: TGTGCCAGCTCCCGAAACAGGGATGAGCAGTTCTTC
CDR3aa: CASSRNRDEQFF
abundance: few
j_gene: TRBJ2-1
d_gene: .
v_gene: TRBV18
len: 12

CDR3nt: TGCGCCAGCAGCCAAACAGGGTTGGTAGGCACTGAAGCTTTCTTT
CDR3aa: CASSQTGLVGTEAFF
abundance: .
j_gene: TRBJ1-1
d_gene: .
v_gene: TRBV4-1
len: 15

CDR3nt: TGTGCCAGCTCACCGACCATGAGGGGGCTCCAAGAGACCCAGTACTTC
CDR3aa: CASSPTMRGLQETQYF
abundance: .
j_gene: TRBJ2-5
d_gene: TRBD1
v_gene: TRBV18
len: 16

CDR3nt: TGTGCCAGCACCACCCCGCAGGCTAGCGGGGGGGCCAATGAGCAGTTCTTC
CDR3aa: CASTTPQASGGANEQFF
abundance: .
j_gene: TRBJ2-1
d_gene: TRBD2
v_gene: TRBV28
len: 17

CDR3nt: TGTGCCACCAGTGATTTGGGGACAGGGAATGAGCAGTTCTTC
CDR3aa: CATSDLGTGNEQFF
abundance: .
j_gene: TRBJ2-1
d_gene: TRBD1
v_gene: TRBV24-1
len: 14

CDR3nt: TGTGCCAGCAGCCGGGGACACCTAACCTACGAGCAGTACTTC
CDR3aa: CASSRGHLTYEQYF
abundance: once
j_gene: TRBJ2-7
d_gene: .
v_gene: TRBV5-6
len: 14

CDR3nt: TGTGCCAGCAGCTTGTTTCGGCTAGCGGGGGCGAATGAGCAGTTCTTC
CDR3aa: CASSLFRLAGANEQFF
abundance: .
j_gene: TRBJ2-1
d_gene: TRBD2
v_gene: TRBV5-6
len: 16

CDR3nt: TGCGCCACGCGGCATAGCCTAGCGGGGTTTTATTCGCAGTTCTTC
CDR3aa: CATRHSLAGFYSQFF
abundance: .
j_gene: TRBJ2-1
d_gene: TRBD2
v_gene: TRBV10-2
len: 15

CDR3nt: TGTGCCAGCAGCGTACATGTGGGGGGAGGGTCCTATAATTCACCCCTCCACTTT
CDR3aa: CASSVHVGGGSYNSPLHF
abundance: .
j_gene: TRBJ1-6
d_gene: .
v_gene: TRBV9
len: 18

CDR3nt: TGTGCCACGACCGGGACAGGGGGGGGATCCCTCCACTTT
CDR3aa: CATTGTGGGSLHF
abundance: .
j_gene: TRBJ1-6
d_gene: TRBD1
v_gene: TRBV19
len: 13

CDR3nt: TGTGCCAGCAGCAAGCGGCAGGGTAAGACCCAGTACTTC
CDR3aa: CASSKRQGKTQYF
abundance: .
j_gene: TRBJ2-5
d_gene: .
v_gene: TRBV21-1
len: 13

CDR3nt: TGTGCCAGCAGCTTTACTAGCGGGGAATCCTACGAGCAGTACTTC
CDR3aa: CASSFTSGESYEQYF
abundance: .
j_gene: TRBJ2-7
d_gene: TRBD2
v_gene: TRBV7-8
len: 15

CDR3nt: TGTGCCAGCGCTCTGGACAGAACCTCTGGAAACACCATATATTTT
CDR3aa: CASALDRTSGNTIYF
abundance: .
j_gene: TRBJ1-3
d_gene: .
v_gene: TRBV6-6
len: 15

CDR3nt: TGTGCCACCAGTAGAGTAACAGGGAACACCGGGGAGCTGTTTTTT
CDR3aa: CATSRVTGNTGELFF
abundance: .
j_gene: TRBJ2-2
d_gene: .
v_gene: TRBV24-1
len: 15

CDR3nt: TGTGCCATCCGGGACAGTGACTACGAGCAGTACTTC
CDR3aa: CAIRDSDYEQYF
abundance: .
j_gene: TRBJ2-7
d_gene: TRBD1
v_gene: TRBV2
len: 12

CDR3nt: TGTGCCAGCAGCCCACCGGGGGGCGCGAACACTGAAGCTTTCTTT
CDR3aa: CASSPPGGANTEAFF
abundance: once
j_gene: TRBJ1-1
d_gene: .
v_gene: TRBV28
len: 15

CDR3nt: TGTGCCAGCAGTGAGACAGTCCCGGGACAGGGGTTTCACTTC
CDR3aa: CASSETVPGQGFHF
abundance: .
j_gene: TRBJ2-7
d_gene: TRBD1
v_gene: TRBV25-1
len: 14

CDR3nt: .
CDR3aa: CASSKVGQGALGQYF
abundance: few
j_gene: TRBJ2-7
d_gene: .
v_gene: TRBV21-1
len: 15

CDR3nt: TGTGCCAGCAGCTCTACAGGGGCTGTGGGAAACACTGAAGCTTTCTTT
CDR3aa: CASSSTGAVGNTEAFF
abundance: .
j_gene: TRBJ1-1
d_gene: TRBD1
v_gene: TRBV7-2
len: 16

CDR3nt: TGTGCCAGCAGCTTGTCAGGGGCCCCCACAGATACGCAGTATTTT
CDR3aa: CASSLSGAPTDTQYF
abundance: .
j_gene: TRBJ2-3
d_gene: .
v_gene: TRBV5-4
len: 15

CDR3nt: TGTGCCAGCAGCGTCGGGGGATTGAACACTGAAGCTTTCTTT
CDR3aa: CASSVGGLNTEAFF
abundance: .
j_gene: TRBJ1-1
d_gene: .
v_gene: TRBV5-5
len: 14

CDR3nt: TGTGCCAGCGGGGGGGATTCAGATACGCAGTATTTT
CDR3aa: CASGGDSDTQYF
abundance: .
j_gene: TRBJ2-3
d_gene: TRBD2
v_gene: TRBV11-3
len: 12

CDR3nt: TGTGCCAGCAGCATGGAGGGGGGGGCTTTCTTT
CDR3aa: CASSMEGGAFF
abundance: .
j_gene: TRBJ1-1
d_gene: .
v_gene: TRBV21-1
len: 11

CDR3nt: TGTGCCAGCAGCGACACAGGGTCCGGACATCAGCCCCAGCATTTT
CDR3aa: CASSDTGSGHQPQHF
abundance: once
j_gene: TRBJ1-5
d_gene: .
v_gene: TRBV6-5
len: 15

CDR3nt: TGCGCCAGCAGCTTGACCACGGACTATGGCTACACCTTC
CDR3aa: CASSLTTDYGYTF
abundance: .
j_gene: TRBJ1-2
d_gene: .
v_gene: TRBV5-1
len: 13

CDR3nt: TGTGCCAGCAGCGCCATCCCCGAAGGCGGCTATGGCTACACCTTC
CDR3aa: CASSAIPEGGYGYTF
abundance: .
j_gene: TRBJ1-2
d_gene: .
v_gene: TRBV9
len: 15

CDR3nt: TGCAGCCTAAGAGAATCGCAGGGACTTGGCTACACCTTC
CDR3aa: CSLRESQGLGYTF
abundance: .
j_gene: TRBJ1-2
d_gene: .
v_gene: TRBV29-1
len: 13

CDR3nt: TGTGCCAGCAGTCAAACTAGCGGGGGGATCAATGAGCAGTTCTTC
CDR3aa: CASSQTSGGINEQFF
abundance: .
j_gene: TRBJ2-1
d_gene: TRBD2
v_gene: TRBV6-2/TRBV6-3
len: 15

CDR3nt: TGTGCCAGCAGTCCTCGGGTAGAAGTCTATGGCTACACCTTC
CDR3aa: CASSPRVEVYGYTF
abundance: .
j_gene: TRBJ1-2
d_gene: .
v_gene: TRBV2
len: 14

CDR3nt: TGCGCCAGCAGCCCGCGGACAGGGATAAGCTCTGGGGCCAACGTCCTGACTTTC
CDR3aa: CASSPRTGISSGANVLTF
abundance: once
j_gene: TRBJ2-6
d_gene: TRBD1
v_gene: TRBV5-1
len: 18

CDR3nt: TGTGCCAGCTCACCCGACAGGAATGAAAAACTGTTTTTT
CDR3aa: CASSPDRNEKLFF
abundance: once
j_gene: TRBJ1-4
d_gene: .
v_gene: TRBV18
len: 13

CDR3nt: TGTGCCAGCAGCCGCGGGACCGCCGAAGAGACCCAGTACTTC
CDR3aa: CASSRGTAEETQYF
abundance: .
j_gene: TRBJ2-5
d_gene: .
v_gene: TRBV7-3
len: 14

CDR3nt: TGTGCCAGCAGTTTTTCAGGGGATCAGCCCCAGCATTTT
CDR3aa: CASSFSGDQPQHF
abundance: .
j_gene: TRBJ1-5
d_gene: .
v_gene: TRBV12-3/TRBV12-4
len: 13

CDR3nt: TGTGCCACCAGTGACCCGGACAGGGTTGACGAGCAGTACTTC
CDR3aa: CATSDPDRVDEQYF
abundance: .
j_gene: TRBJ2-7
d_gene: TRBD1
v_gene: TRBV24-1
len: 14

CDR3nt: TGTGCCAGCAGCCCATCAGCAGGGGGACTTGGCTACACCTTC
CDR3aa: CASSPSAGGLGYTF
abundance: .
j_gene: TRBJ1-2
d_gene: TRBD1
v_gene: TRBV7-3
len: 14

CDR3nt: TGTGCCAGCAGTGAAGGGACAGGACGTAGGGGAGCTTTCTTT
CDR3aa: CASSEGTGRRGAFF
abundance: .
j_gene: TRBJ1-1
d_gene: TRBD1
v_gene: TRBV2
len: 14

CDR3nt: TGTGCCAGCAGCCGGACTAGCGGTACGCATACGCAGTATTTT
CDR3aa: CASSRTSGTHTQYF
abundance: .
j_gene: TRBJ2-3
d_gene: TRBD2
v_gene: TRBV2
len: 14

CDR3nt: TGTGCCAGTACGAGGGTCTGGGGCAATCAGCCCCAGCATTTT
CDR3aa: CASTRVWGNQPQHF
abundance: .
j_gene: TRBJ1-5
d_gene: .
v_gene: TRBV19
len: 14

CDR3nt: TGTCTAAGGACGGACTCCGAGCAGTACTTC
CDR3aa: CLRTDSEQYF
abundance: .
j_gene: TRBJ2-7
d_gene: .
v_gene: TRBV27
len: 10